This T cell receptor beta chain is from a study of T cells in Graves' hyperthyroidism and ophthalmopathy. Across the study: Peripheral blood samples were taken at initial diagnosis, prior to any treatment.

The CDR3 totals 13 residues. The germline CDR1 and CDR2 sequences are SGDLS and YYNGEE. Trimming removed 0 bases from V and 6 bases from J, with 9 bases in between. For ophthalmopathy patients, the Clinical Activity Score was at least 3 and the NOSPECS grade at least 4; duration was under 3 months. The study left out patients who had uncontrolled infection, other autoimmune disease, pregnancy or lactation. Diagnostic assessment was based on clinical symptoms, serum thyroxine and TRAb, thyroid ultrasound and orbital computed tomography. Regions amplified from RNA transcripts were the TCR beta CDR3 regions. First-round RT-PCR of the TCR CDR3 relied on the HTBI primer set. Each CDR3 protein is one row after TCRdb ran MiXCR on the multiplex PCR reads. The sample lists around 600,000 distinct CDR3 sequences, approximately 15% occurring once.

The TCR sequence derives from a woman between 50 and 59 years old with Graves' ophthalmopathy. Sample: blood. The gene calls are TRBV9 and TRBJ1-1; a possible D gene is TRBD1 (5 bases). The CDR3 nucleotides are TGTGCCAGCAGCGTAGAAGGGGTCGCTGAAGCTTTCTTT. This sequence encodes CASSVEGVAEAFF. Variable domain in full (rest from reference TRBV9 and TRBJ1-1): DSGVTQTPKHLITATGQRVTLRCSPRSGDLSVYWYQQSLDQGLQFLIQYYNGEERAKGNILERFSAQQFPDLHSELNLSSLELGDSALYFCASSVEGVAEAFFGQGTRLTVV.